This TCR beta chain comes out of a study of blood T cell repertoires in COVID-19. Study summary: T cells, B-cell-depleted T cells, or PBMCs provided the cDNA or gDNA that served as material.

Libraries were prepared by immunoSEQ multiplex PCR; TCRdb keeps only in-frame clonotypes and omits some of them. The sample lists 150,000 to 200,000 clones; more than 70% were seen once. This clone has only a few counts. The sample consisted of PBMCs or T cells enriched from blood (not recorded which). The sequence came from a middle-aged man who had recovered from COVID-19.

The DNA for the CDR3 is TGTGCCAGCAGCTTAGGTACGGGGGGCCCCTACGAGCAGTACTTC. Its protein product is CASSLGTGGPYEQYF. This sequence joins TRBV11-2 and TRBJ2-7, with D maybe TRBD2 (7 bases). CDR3 length: 15 amino acids. V was pared by 1 base and J by 2 bases, with 12 bases between. Per the germline V gene, CDR1 is SGHAT and CDR2 is FQNNGV. The variable domain in full, completed from reference TRBV11-2 and TRBJ2-7, reads EAGVAQSPRYKIIEKRQSVAFWCNPISGHATLYWYQQILGQGPKLLIQFQNNGVVDDSQLPKDRFSAERLKGVDSTLKIQPAKLEDSAVYLCASSLGTGGPYEQYFGPGTRLTVT.